A selection of T cell receptor beta chains follows, all from one sample in a study of T cells expressing NK-cell markers. TCRdb reanalyzed the 5' RACE reads, giving one entry per CDR3 protein sequence and no DNA. This repertoire comprises about 450,000 distinct CDR3 sequences; its ten largest clones make up 6% to 8%. Sample: blood T cells: a sorted CD56 or NKG2C T cell subset, CD4+ or CD8+ T cells, or bulk PBMC T cells (not recorded which). These receptors were taken from a woman between 18 and 69 years old in good health. The CDR3 runs from the conserved cysteine through the conserved F or W.

j_gene,v_gene,CDR3aa
TRBJ2-5,TRBV5-6,CASSLVLYREQETQYF
TRBJ1-6,TRBV20-1,CSASSGGGSPLHF
TRBJ2-2,TRBV20-1,CSARSPRTGPDNGELFF
TRBJ2-5,TRBV20-1,CSARVPERVSETQYF
TRBJ1-6,TRBV9,CASSARQGVDSPLHF
TRBJ1-4,TRBV6-1,CASRHEEKLFF
TRBJ2-3,TRBV6-2/TRBV6-3,CASSFTSGGDTQYF
TRBJ2-1,TRBV19,CASSNPGLAPYNEQFF
TRBJ1-3,TRBV20-1,CSAIPPGSGNTIYF
TRBJ1-1,TRBV7-2,CASSLAGDSSEAFF
TRBJ2-4,TRBV20-1,CSAKGELAKNIQYF
TRBJ1-5,TRBV2,CASTERTSNQPQHF
TRBJ1-2,TRBV7-2,CASSLSTGVPSNYGYTF
TRBJ2-1,TRBV4-3,CASGGGNEQFF
TRBJ2-5,TRBV7-3,CASSLGTRDYQETQYF
TRBJ2-5,TRBV4-3,CASSPSVGSETQYF
TRBJ2-3,TRBV5-1,CASSLAKSGRSDTQYF
TRBJ2-3,TRBV4-3,CASSQEDGGGTDTQYF
TRBJ1-1,TRBV6-2/TRBV6-3,CASSYSTQPLQAFF
TRBJ2-7,TRBV29-1,CSVGLAGDSYEQYF
TRBJ2-5,TRBV5-4,CASSLPGVGLAGVIETQYF
TRBJ2-1,TRBV15,CATSRNPSGEQFF
TRBJ1-1,TRBV10-3,CATAASNTEAFF
TRBJ2-7,TRBV4-2,CASTSTGNTYEQYF
TRBJ2-7,TRBV12-3/TRBV12-4,CASSSGTALYEQYF
TRBJ2-3,TRBV10-3,CAISGTGTDTQYF
TRBJ2-5,TRBV20-1,CSASETGEKETQYF
TRBJ2-3,TRBV29-1,CSAVARAVPRMDTQYF
TRBJ1-6,TRBV6-5,CASKLQRDNSPLHF
TRBJ2-7,TRBV5-6,CASSFPDRRSSYEQYF
TRBJ1-2,TRBV6-1,CASSPRDSQANYGYTF
TRBJ1-1,TRBV12-3/TRBV12-4,CASSFSTNTEAFF
TRBJ2-7,TRBV30,CAWSGLANYEQYF
TRBJ2-2,TRBV20-1,CSADKANTGELFF
TRBJ2-1,TRBV5-1,CASSFIAGTVEQFF
TRBJ1-6,TRBV6-1,CASEPGQKNNSPLHF
TRBJ2-7,TRBV10-3,CAIRRTSGLYEQYF
TRBJ2-1,TRBV7-2,CASSLALGSYNEQFF
TRBJ1-5,TRBV6-1,CASSGPGQGAFQPQHF
TRBJ2-5,TRBV6-1,CASSPRGGYQETQYF
TRBJ1-2,TRBV29-1,CSVPLNYGYTF
TRBJ1-5,TRBV20-1,CSARRQGVNQPQHF
TRBJ2-7,TRBV27,CASRRGGRYPYEQYF
TRBJ2-1,TRBV20-1,CSARGQDAPAYNEQFF
TRBJ1-6,TRBV4-1,CASSPRTALSSYNSPLHF
TRBJ2-3,TRBV12-3/TRBV12-4,CASSFTGLEDTQYF